The 24 T cell receptor beta chains below all came from one sample that was sequenced in a study of T cell changes during pregnancy in multiple sclerosis. TCRdb keeps only in-frame clones here, not all; method: immunoSEQ multiplex PCR. This table holds 48,000 or so clones, roughly 88% found once. Source: CD4+ T cells from peripheral blood mononuclear cells, taken in the second trimester of pregnancy. The receptors come from a female donor with multiple sclerosis, enrolled in a pregnancy study.

The chain is built from TRBV2 and TRBJ1-4, with 7 bases fitting TRBD1. The CDR3 covers 16 residues. V lost 3 bases, J lost 3 bases, and 7 bases stayed unmatched. The germline V gene encodes CDR1 SNHLY and CDR2 FYNNEI. CDR3 sequence (DNA): TGTGCCAGCAGTGACGGACGACAGGGTTCTAATGAAAAACTGTTTTTT. Its translation is CASSDGRQGSNEKLFF.

The chain recombines TRBV19 with TRBJ1-2; 7 bases are a match to TRBD1. J was trimmed by 1 base and V by 6 bases; bases with no gene match: 11. Germline loops: CDR1 LNHDA, CDR2 SQIVND (reference sequence). The CDR3 length is 16 residues. The CDR3 here is CASSHLTGAGNYGYTF. The CDR3 DNA is TGTGCCAGTAGCCACCTTACAGGGGCCGGTAACTATGGCTACACCTTC.

The genes are TRBV19 and TRBJ1-2, with TRBD1 identical over 7 bases. CDR1 is LNHDA, CDR2 SQIVND, per germline (reference sequence). Losses at the gene ends were 9 bases for V and 7 bases for J; bases not matched to a gene: 20. The length of the CDR3 is 16 residues. The CDR3, as DNA: TGTGCCAGCACTACAGGGGAAAAGTATCTCGTATCTGGCTACACCTTC. Protein: CASTTGEKYLVSGYTF. Complete variable domain (other parts from reference TRBV19 and TRBJ1-2): DGGITQSPKYLFRKEGQNVTLSCEQNLNHDAMYWYRQDPGQGLRLIYYSQIVNDFQKGDIAEGYSVSREKKESFPLTVTSAQKNPTAFYLCASTTGEKYLVSGYTFGSGTRLTVV.

The V and J genes are TRBV11-2 and TRBJ2-7, with D unclear. CDR1 SGHAT and CDR2 FQNNGV come from the germline V gene. V was shortened by 1 base and J by 0 bases, with 7 bases between the two germline ends. The CDR3 has 14 residues. The CDR3 loop is CASSLGLFSYEQYF. The CDR3 bases are TGTGCCAGCAGCTTAGGACTGTTCTCCTACGAGCAGTACTTC.

The V call is TRBV5-4, the J call TRBJ2-7; weak D call: TRBD1 (6 bases). V was clipped by 0 bases and J by 6 bases, with 22 bases between them. This CDR3 is 17 amino acids long. Per the germline V gene, CDR1 is SGHNT and CDR2 is YYREEE (reference sequence). CDR3 loop: CASSLGDRGGAILEQYF. The DNA of the CDR3 is TGTGCCAGCAGCTTGGGCGATCGAGGGGGTGCAATACTCGAGCAGTACTTC.

This chain joins TRBV10-3 and TRBJ2-7, with 10 bases aligning to TRBD2. The CDR3 runs 13 residues. V shed 11 bases, J shed 3 bases, and the junction held 7 bases outside the gene matches. Per the germline V gene, CDR1 is ENHRY and CDR2 is SYGVKD. The CDR3 spells CASAGTSVYEQYF. CDR3 bases: TGTGCCTCCGCGGGGACTAGCGTCTACGAGCAGTACTTC.

The gene calls are TRBV2 and TRBJ1-2; no clear D. The CDR3 is made up of 15 amino acids. Germline V lookup: CDR1 SNHLY, CDR2 FYNNEI. V was pared by 2 bases and J by 5 bases, with 15 bases between. The CDR3 sequence is CASSEYSLVDYGYTF. The CDR3 region has the DNA TGTGCCAGCAGTGAATATAGCTTAGTCGATTATGGCTACACCTTC.

The genes are TRBV7-9 and TRBJ1-5; TRBD1 matches at 11 bases. J lost 8 bases, V lost 4 bases, and 4 bases had no gene match. The CDR3 runs to 14 residues. Germline CDR1 and CDR2: SEHNR and FQNEAQ (reference sequence). The CDR3, as DNA: TGTGCCAGCAGCTCGGGACAGGGGGGAGAGCCCCAGCATTTT. This codes for CASSSGQGGEPQHF. Full variable domain (rest looked up from reference TRBV7-9 and TRBJ1-5): DTGVSQNPRHKITKRGQNVTFRCDPISEHNRLYWYRQTLGQGPEFLTYFQNEAQLEKSRLLSDRFSAERPKGSFSTLEIQRTEQGDSAMYLCASSSGQGGEPQHFGDGTRLSIL.

This clone has only a few counts. J is TRBJ2-4 and V is TRBV4-2, with unresolved D. Between the trimmed V and J ends, which lost 5 bases and 2 bases, there was a span of 10 bases. Germline-derived CDR1 and CDR2 are LGHNA and YNFKEQ. The CDR3 spans 14 residues. The CDR3 DNA is TGTGCCAGCAGCTCCGCACAGACCAAAAACATTCAGTACTTC. It yields the protein CASSSAQTKNIQYF.

This clone occurred once. The V gene is TRBV7-3, the J gene TRBJ1-1; tentative D call: TRBD1 (6 bases). From germline, CDR1 is SGHTA and CDR2 FQGTGA. This CDR3 region has 13 residues. V was clipped by 5 bases and J by 3 bases, with 10 bases between them. CDR3: CASSPQGDTEAFF. Written as DNA, the CDR3 is TGTGCCAGCAGCCCACAGGGCGACACTGAAGCTTTCTTT.

The rearrangement links TRBV11-2 to TRBJ2-1; 10 bases are shared with TRBD2. The CDR3 totals 18 residues. CDR1 and CDR2 from the germline V gene are SGHAT and FQNNGV. With 1 base clipped from V and 9 bases from J, the junction kept 15 bases outside the gene matches. The CDR3 is CASSLVSLAGTSRGEQFF. The CDR3 DNA reads TGTGCCAGCAGCTTAGTGTCACTAGCGGGAACCTCCCGGGGTGAGCAGTTCTTC. The full variable domain, completed using reference TRBV11-2 and TRBJ2-1, is EAGVAQSPRYKIIEKRQSVAFWCNPISGHATLYWYQQILGQGPKLLIQFQNNGVVDDSQLPKDRFSAERLKGVDSTLKIQPAKLEDSAVYLCASSLVSLAGTSRGEQFFGPGTRLTVL.

The chain couples TRBV5-1 to TRBJ1-5; D unclear. Germline CDR1 is SGHRS and CDR2 is YFSETQ. The CDR3 length is 13 residues. Trimming pared 0 bases from V and 5 bases from J, leaving 6 bases between. The CDR3 protein is CASSLAVDQPQHF. In DNA form, the CDR3 reads TGCGCCAGCAGCTTGGCCGTAGATCAGCCCCAGCATTTT.

The V and J genes are TRBV5-6 and TRBJ1-2, with D tentatively TRBD1 (6 bases). Trimming cost V 0 bases and J 3 bases, with 6 bases left between them. Germline-derived CDR1 and CDR2 are SGHDT and YYEEEE. The CDR3 is 13 amino acids. DNA of the CDR3: TGTGCCAGCAGCTTGGACAGGGACTATGGCTACACCTTC. Its translation: CASSLDRDYGYTF.

The chain employs TRBV4-2 and TRBJ1-4, with 8 positions matching TRBD1. The CDR3 runs to 16 residues. The trim removed 1 base at V and 8 bases at J, leaving 9 bases unmatched. Germline V CDR1 and CDR2: LGHNA, YNFKEQ. In DNA form, the CDR3 reads TGTGCCAGCAGCCAAGGGATACAGGGGGAAAGGGAAAAACTGTTTTTT. This sequence encodes CASSQGIQGEREKLFF.

The chain joins TRBV25-1 to TRBJ2-6; D perhaps matches TRBD2 (5 bases). The germline V and J ends were trimmed by 7 bases and 2 bases, with 6 bases remaining between them. Germline lookup yields CDR1 MGHDK and CDR2 SYGVNS. The CDR3 contains 13 residues. CDR3 amino acids: CASTGAGANVLTF. CDR3 nucleotides: TGTGCCAGCACCGGGGCTGGGGCCAACGTCCTGACTTTC.

The CDR3: CASSLELLETQYF. The CDR3 DNA is TGTGCCAGCAGCTTGGAACTATTAGAGACCCAGTACTTC. J is TRBJ2-5 and V is TRBV5-4; D is uncertain. V gave up 0 bases and J gave up 4 bases, with 7 bases separating them. In germline, CDR1 is SGHNT, CDR2 YYREEE (reference sequence). This CDR3 contains 13 residues.

The chain's CDR3 is CSVRTRPIVEQFF. Here the CDR3 DNA reads TGCAGCGTGAGGACTAGGCCGATTGTTGAGCAGTTCTTC. The chain joins TRBV29-1 to TRBJ2-1; 7 bases fit TRBD2. V gave up 6 bases and J gave up 9 bases; unmatched junction bases: 11. The length of the CDR3 is 13 residues. Germline CDR1 and CDR2: SQVTM and ANQGSEA.

This clone was found once. The rearrangement uses TRBV28 and TRBJ1-1, with 8 nucleotides matching TRBD1. V lost 6 bases and J lost 1; bases outside the gene matches: 1. This CDR3 has 13 residues. Germline V gene lookup returns CDR1 MDHEN and CDR2 SYDVKM. The CDR3 DNA follows: TGTGCCAGCAGGGGGACAGGGAACACTGAAGCTTTCTTT. Its protein product is CASRGTGNTEAFF.

This clone was observed a single time. The chain uses TRBV30 and TRBJ2-5; D is perhaps TRBD1 (6 bases). The V and J ends lost 2 bases and 4 bases respectively, with 11 bases between them. CDR3 size: 13 residues. Germline V lookup: CDR1 GTSNPN, CDR2 SVGIG (reference sequence). The CDR3 DNA is TGTGCCTGGAGTCGTCAGGGGTCAGAGACCCAGTACTTC. Amino acid sequence: CAWSRQGSETQYF.

The chain recombines TRBV28 with TRBJ2-5, with TRBD2 identical over 11 bases. Losses at the gene ends were 6 bases for V and 4 bases for J; bases not matched to a gene: 4. CDR1 and CDR2 from the germline V gene are MDHEN and SYDVKM. The CDR3 has 14 amino acids. The chain's CDR3 is CASSRSGRGETQYF. CDR3 coding DNA: TGTGCCAGCAGCCGTAGCGGGAGGGGAGAGACCCAGTACTTC. Combining the CDR3 with reference TRBV28 and TRBJ2-5 gives the whole variable domain DVKVTQSSRYLVKRTGEKVFLECVQDMDHENMFWYRQDPGLGLRLIYFSYDVKMKEKGDIPEGYSVSREKKERFSLILESASTNQTSMYLCASSRSGRGETQYFGPGTRLLVL.

The genes are TRBV6-6 and TRBJ2-7; possibly TRBD1 for D (6 bases). Germline loops: CDR1 MNHNY, CDR2 SVGAGI (reference sequence). CDR3 length: 12 amino acids. V gave up 7 bases and J gave up 7 bases, with 14 bases separating them. CDR3 sequence reads: CASTNEGVEQYF. The CDR3 DNA reads TGTGCCAGCACCAACGAGGGGGTAGAGCAGTACTTC.

The chain combines TRBV2 with TRBJ2-5; 7 nucleotides match TRBD1. CDR1 is SNHLY, CDR2 FYNNEI, per germline. The CDR3 spans 12 residues. V shed 6 bases, J shed 3 bases, and the junction held 1 base outside the gene matches. CDR3 sequence reads: CASRGQKETQYF. CDR3 bases: TGTGCCAGCAGGGGACAGAAAGAGACCCAGTACTTC.

The V gene is TRBV27, the J gene TRBJ2-3; 12 nucleotides match TRBD2. This CDR3 contains 16 residues. The V gene end was trimmed by 5 bases and the J gene end by 2 bases; junction bases not matched to a gene: 5. The V gene's germline CDR1 is MNHEY and CDR2 SMNVEV (reference sequence). This CDR3 is CASSAGLAGFTDTQYF. For the CDR3, the DNA is TGTGCCAGCAGTGCTGGACTAGCGGGATTCACAGATACGCAGTATTTT.

The chain employs TRBV7-2 and TRBJ2-1, with TRBD1 identical over 10 bases. The CDR3 loop spans 14 amino acids. In germline, CDR1 is SGHTA, CDR2 FQGNSA. The trim removed 3 bases at V and 10 bases at J, leaving 6 bases unmatched. The CDR3 DNA reads as TGTGCCAGCAGCTTTGGGGACAGGGGTGGCGAGCAGTTCTTC. It codes for CASSFGDRGGEQFF. Supplemented by reference TRBV7-2 and TRBJ2-1, the full variable domain reads GAGVSQSPSNKVTEKGKDVELRCDPISGHTALYWYRQSLGQGLEFLIYFQGNSAPDKSGLPSDRFSAERTGGSVSTLTIQRTQQEDSAVYLCASSFGDRGGEQFFGPGTRLTVL.